This TCR beta chain was recorded in a study of vaccination effects on CD4 cells after COVID-19. This CDR3 region has 14 residues. The junction had 4 bases not matched to a gene; V was cut back by 4 bases and J by 2 bases. Germline V gene sequence: CDR1 ENHRY, CDR2 SYGVKD. This clone was detected a few times. No antigen is known for it. Prior to sequencing, the ViraFEST assay stimulated PBMC with viral peptide pools, which expanded the antigen-specific CD4+ T cells. Researchers isolated CD4+ T cells once roughly nine days of culture had elapsed. BNT162b2 vaccine or mRNA-1273 vaccine was given to participants in two doses. On day 3 and again on day 7, half the medium was replaced with IL-2 medium. Sequencing was performed with immunoSEQ multiplex PCR; in TCRdb, only in-frame clones are kept and a portion is missing. Among about 80,000 clones listed, roughly 80% were seen once.

The sequence was obtained from a human donor who received a COVID-19 vaccine. This sample comprised CD4+ T cells from PBMCs cultured with HCoV-OC43 spike peptides, obtained after COVID-19 vaccination. Regarding subset: HCoV-OC43 spike overlapping peptide pool stimulation. The chain links TRBV10-3 to TRBJ2-5; TRBD1 matches 7 bases. The CDR3: CAISVLGQQETQYF. The CDR3 nucleotides are TGTGCCATCAGTGTTCTGGGACAGCAAGAGACCCAGTACTTC.